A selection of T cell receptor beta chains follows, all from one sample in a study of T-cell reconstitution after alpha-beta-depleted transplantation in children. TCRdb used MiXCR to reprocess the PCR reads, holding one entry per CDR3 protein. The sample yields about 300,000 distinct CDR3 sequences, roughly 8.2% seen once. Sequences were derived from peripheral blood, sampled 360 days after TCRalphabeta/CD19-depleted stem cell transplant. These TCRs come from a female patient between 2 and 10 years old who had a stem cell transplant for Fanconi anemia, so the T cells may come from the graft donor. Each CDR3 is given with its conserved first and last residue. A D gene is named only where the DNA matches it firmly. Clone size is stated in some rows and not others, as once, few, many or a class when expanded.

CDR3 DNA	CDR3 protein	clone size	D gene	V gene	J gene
TGTGCCAGCAGTGATGCAGGGGGACGAGGTCAGCCCCAGCATTTT	CASSDAGGRGQPQHF	many	TRBD1	TRBV25-1	TRBJ1-5
TGTGCTAGCCAGGGAGGGCTTGAAGCTTTCTTT	CASQGGLEAFF	few	.	TRBV12-5	TRBJ1-1
TGTGCCAGCAGTTACGGAAGCCCGGTAAGGAATGAGCAGTTCTTC	CASSYGSPVRNEQFF	many	.	TRBV6-5	TRBJ2-1
TGTGCCATCAGTGAGCTAGCGCGCTCCTACAATGAGCAGTTCTTC	CAISELARSYNEQFF	many	.	TRBV10-3	TRBJ2-1
TGTGCCAGCAGACATAACACCAAGAACACTGAAGCTTTCTTT	CASRHNTKNTEAFF	many	.	TRBV3-1	TRBJ1-1
TGTGCCAGCAGTTTAACTCGTTCTCAGCCCCAGCATTTT	CASSLTRSQPQHF	few	.	TRBV27	TRBJ1-5
TGTGCCAGCAGCTTAATAATCGGACAGGGGGACTCCTACAATGAGCAGTTCTTC	CASSLIIGQGDSYNEQFF	many	TRBD1	TRBV11-2	TRBJ2-1
TGTGCCAGCAGCCGGGGAGCAACTAATGAAAAACTGTTTTTT	CASSRGATNEKLFF	many	.	TRBV4-2	TRBJ1-4
TGTGCCAGCAGCCCGACAGGGACCCTCCTGCGAGCTTTCTTT	CASSPTGTLLRAFF	.	TRBD1	TRBV3-1	TRBJ1-1
TGCAGTGCTTCTCCGGGTTCTGAAGCTTTCTTT	CSASPGSEAFF	many	.	TRBV20-1	TRBJ1-1
TGCGCCAGCAGCTTGGGTTTCGTGATGAACACTGAAGCTTTCTTT	CASSLGFVMNTEAFF	few	.	TRBV5-1	TRBJ1-1
TGTGCCAGCAGTCTCCGTGACTTTGAAGATACGCAGTATTTT	CASSLRDFEDTQYF	few	.	TRBV2	TRBJ2-3
TGTGCCACCAAGGGAAGCTCCTACAATGAGCAGTTCTTC	CATKGSSYNEQFF	many	.	TRBV24-1	TRBJ2-1
TGTGCCAGCAGCATCGGGGGGGAAAGCACAGATACGCAGTATTTT	CASSIGGESTDTQYF	many	TRBD2	TRBV11-1	TRBJ2-3
TGTGCCAGCAGTTTTATTCAGGGTCTAAGGGACACTGAAGCTTTCTTT	CASSFIQGLRDTEAFF	.	.	TRBV28	TRBJ1-1
TGTGCCAGCAGTGTCACCTACCTCAAAGAGACCCAGTACTTC	CASSVTYLKETQYF	few	.	TRBV28	TRBJ2-5